Listed here are 6 T cell receptor beta chains from one sample, sequenced in a study of memory CD4+ T cells and cytomegalovirus serostatus. Sequenced by immunoSEQ multiplex PCR; TCRdb stores in-frame clones only, minus some. The sample consists of more than 55,000 clones, more than 75% of them appearing once. The sort gate was single viable CD3+CD4+CD8-CD45RO+ cells for memory CD4+ T cells. Sequencing input: memory CD4+ T cells from blood. The receptor set was obtained from an adult in good health and CMV-seronegative.

This CDR3 reads CASSLGTTISYNEQFF. The CDR3 nucleotides are TGCGCCAGCAGCTTGGGGACCACTATCTCCTACAATGAGCAGTTCTTC. The chain is built from TRBV5-1 and TRBJ2-1, with D hard to call. Germline CDR1 SGHRS, CDR2 YFSETQ. This CDR3 spans 16 amino acids. Trimming stripped 0 bases from V and 0 bases from J, with 10 bases between.

The J gene is TRBJ2-7, the V gene TRBV2; TRBD1 agrees at 7 bases. The CDR3 extends over 13 amino acids. V dropped 4 bases and J dropped 6; count of bases not matched to a gene: 6. Germline lookup yields CDR1 SNHLY and CDR2 FYNNEI. The CDR3 region has the DNA TGTGCCAGCAGTGGCGTAGGGGGCATCGAGCAGTACTTC. Amino acids: CASSGVGGIEQYF.

The gene calls are TRBV28 and TRBJ2-1; 7 positions agree with TRBD2. Trimming removed 6 bases from V and 10 bases from J; junction bases left unmatched: 12. The CDR3 sequence is 14 residues long. Germline loops: CDR1 MDHEN, CDR2 SYDVKM. The CDR3 DNA follows: TGTGCCAGCAGATCCCTCTTGCTAGCGGAAGAGCAGTTCTTC. Its protein is CASRSLLLAEEQFF.

The rearrangement links TRBV7-3 to TRBJ2-7, with D possibly called TRBD1 or TRBD2 (5 bases each). V gave up 2 bases and J gave up 4 bases, with 12 bases separating them. CDR3 length: 14 residues. Looked up from germline, CDR1 is SGHTA and CDR2 is FQGTGA. The CDR3 spells CASSLGSGSYEQYF. The CDR3 nucleotides are TGTGCCAGCAGCTTAGGTTCAGGGAGTTACGAGCAGTACTTC. The full variable domain, with the rest looked up from reference TRBV7-3 and TRBJ2-7, is GAGVSQTPSNKVTEKGKYVELRCDPISGHTALYWYRQSLGQGPEFLIYFQGTGAADDSGLPNDRFFAVRPEGSVSTLKIQRTERGDSAVYLCASSLGSGSYEQYFGPGTRLTVT.

The V gene is TRBV7-2, the J gene TRBJ1-2, with a weak D call TRBD1 (5 bases). CDR3 size: 12 residues. From germline, CDR1 is SGHTA and CDR2 FQGNSA. Trimming stripped 6 bases from V and 2 bases from J, with 7 bases between. The DNA for the CDR3 is TGTGCCAGCAGGGGGGGGAACTATGGCTACACCTTC. It yields the protein CASRGGNYGYTF.

The chain joins TRBV20-1 to TRBJ2-7; D is unclear. Trimming left V 5 bases short and J 3 bases short, with 8 bases between. CDR1 is DFQATT, CDR2 SNEGSKA, per germline (reference sequence). This CDR3 contains 11 residues. In nucleotides, the CDR3 is TGCAGTGCTGGGAAGAGCTACGAGCAGTACTTC. Translation: CSAGKSYEQYF.